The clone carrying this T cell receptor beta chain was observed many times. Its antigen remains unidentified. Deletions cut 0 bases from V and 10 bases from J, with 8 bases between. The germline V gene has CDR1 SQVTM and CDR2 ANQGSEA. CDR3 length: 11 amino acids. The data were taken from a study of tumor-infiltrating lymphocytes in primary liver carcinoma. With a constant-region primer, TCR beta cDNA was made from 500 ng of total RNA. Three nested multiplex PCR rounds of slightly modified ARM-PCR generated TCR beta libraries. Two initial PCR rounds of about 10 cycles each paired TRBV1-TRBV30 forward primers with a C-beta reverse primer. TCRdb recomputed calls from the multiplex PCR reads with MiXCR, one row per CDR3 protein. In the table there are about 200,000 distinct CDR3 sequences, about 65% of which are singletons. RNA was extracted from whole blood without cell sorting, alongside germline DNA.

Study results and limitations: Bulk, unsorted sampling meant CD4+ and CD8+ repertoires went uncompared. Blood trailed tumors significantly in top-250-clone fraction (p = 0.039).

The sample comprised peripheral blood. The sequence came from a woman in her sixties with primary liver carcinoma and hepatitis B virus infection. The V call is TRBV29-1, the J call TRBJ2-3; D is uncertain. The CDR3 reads CSVEDATPQYF. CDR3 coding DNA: TGCAGCGTTGAAGATGCTACCCCGCAGTATTTT.